The 2 T cell receptor beta chains listed next were all sequenced from one sample in a study of cytomegalovirus exposure and HLA in healthy donors. The PCR was carried out with 60 Vbeta primers and 13 Jbeta primers. This table comes from immunoSEQ multiplex PCR, and its TCRdb copy is limited to in-frame clones, with some not included. Of about 57,000 clones in the sample, approximately 80% were seen once. The sequenced material came from PBMCs. These receptors all come from a man aged 25-45 years in good health and CMV-seronegative.

CDR3 residues: CSVGGGAVLDEQFF. The CDR3 bases are TGCAGCGTTGGGGGGGGAGCCGTCTTGGATGAGCAGTTCTTC. This chain joins TRBV29-1 and TRBJ2-1; 7 nucleotides match TRBD2. V trimming: 4 bases; J trimming: 8 bases; junction bases outside the gene matches: 11. The germline V gene has CDR1 SQVTM and CDR2 ANQGSEA. The CDR3 sequence is 14 residues long.

The chain recombines TRBV6-5 with TRBJ2-5; TRBD2 agrees at 9 bases. CDR1 is MNHEY and CDR2 is SVGAGI in the germline V gene. CDR3 size: 14 residues. V trimming: 6 bases; J trimming: 5 bases; junction bases outside the gene matches: 7. CDR3 residues: CASRLAGYGETQYF. The CDR3 bases are TGTGCCAGCAGGCTAGCGGGGTATGGGGAGACCCAGTACTTC.